What follows are 10 T cell receptor beta chains derived from one specimen sequenced in a study of vaccination effects on CD4 cells after COVID-19. Some clones are missing from TCRdb's copy, which holds only in-frame ones; the method was immunoSEQ multiplex PCR. The repertoire has 84,000 or so clones, over 70% of them found once; the top ten carry around 1%. No antigen is known for these receptors. After expansion with viral peptide pools in the ViraFEST assay, antigen-specific CD4+ T cells were sequenced. Following 10 days of culture, CD4+ T cells were isolated. Vaccination of participants consisted of two doses of either the BNT162b2 or mRNA-1273 vaccine. The sequences come from CD4+ T cells from PBMCs cultured with HCoV-OC43 spike peptides, collected after COVID-19 vaccination. Subset indicated: HCoV-OC43 spike overlapping peptide pool stimulation. These receptors all come from a human donor who received a COVID-19 vaccine.

This chain uses TRBV2 with TRBJ1-5, with no clear D. V gave up 4 bases and J gave up 1 base, with 11 bases separating them. Germline-derived CDR1 and CDR2 are SNHLY and FYNNEI. The CDR3 is 15 residues long. CDR3 coding DNA: TGTGCCAGCAGTGGGACGTCTGGGAGCAATCAGCCCCAGCATTTT. Encoded protein: CASSGTSGSNQPQHF.

The chain has TRBV18 and TRBJ1-3; D uncertain. The CDR3 contains 16 residues. In germline, CDR1 is KGHSH, CDR2 LQKENI. Trimming cost V 3 bases and J 0 bases, with 12 bases left between them. CDR3 DNA: TGTGCCAGCTCACCGGACGGGATCGCCTCTGGAAACACCATATATTTT. This encodes CASSPDGIASGNTIYF.

The rearrangement links TRBV28 to TRBJ1-5; D is undetermined. The germline V gene encodes CDR1 MDHEN and CDR2 SYDVKM. There are 13 residues in the CDR3. V was pared by 2 bases and J by 6 bases, with 8 bases between. Written as DNA, the CDR3 is TGTGCCAGCAGTTTAGGGTTGACTCAGCCCCAGCATTTT. Its protein is CASSLGLTQPQHF.

The rearrangement uses TRBV28 and TRBJ1-4, with D unresolved. The CDR3 spans 13 residues. Looked up from germline, CDR1 is MDHEN and CDR2 is SYDVKM. Trimming shortened V by 1 base and J by 14 bases, and 14 bases separated the two germline ends. CDR3: CASSLFLRTRLFF. CDR3 DNA: TGTGCCAGCAGTTTATTTCTCCGAACCCGGCTGTTTTTT.

The chain is built from TRBV2 and TRBJ1-1, with D maybe TRBD1 (5 bases). The CDR3 contains 19 residues. CDR1 and CDR2 (germline): SNHLY, FYNNEI. Trimming stripped 5 bases from V and 0 bases from J, with 25 bases between. This CDR3 is CASSTPGPREINMNTEAFF. The CDR3 coding sequence is TGTGCCAGCAGTACACCGGGACCTCGAGAGATCAACATGAACACTGAAGCTTTCTTT.

The chain employs TRBV21-1 and TRBJ2-7. TRBV21-1 is a documented pseudogene. There are 13 residues in the CDR3. The CDR3 spells CASSKGKGYEQYV. The CDR3 DNA follows: TGTGCCAGCAGCAAAGGGAAGGGTTACGAGCAGTACGTC.

The chain has TRBV11-2 and TRBJ1-2; D is perhaps TRBD1 (6 bases). Trimming left V 5 bases short and J 0 bases short, with 10 bases between. CDR1 and CDR2 from the germline V gene are SGHAT and FQNNGV. The CDR3 is 14 amino acids. CDR3 DNA: TGTGCCAGCAGCGTCGACAGGACTAACTATGGCTACACCTTC. Its protein is CASSVDRTNYGYTF.

This chain uses TRBV5-4 with TRBJ2-6, with 7 bases identical to TRBD1. The V and J ends lost 2 bases and 2 bases, in that order; junction bases with no gene match: 1. The CDR3 extends over 15 amino acids. The germline gives CDR1 SGHNT, CDR2 YYREEE (reference sequence). The DNA of the CDR3 is TGTGCCAGCAGCTTCAGGGGGACTGGGGCCAACGTCCTGACTTTC. Translation: CASSFRGTGANVLTF. Together with reference TRBV5-4 and TRBJ2-6, the CDR3 gives the full variable domain: ETGVTQSPTHLIKTRGQQVTLRCSSQSGHNTVSWYQQALGQGPQFIFQYYREEENGRGNFPPRFSGLQFPNYSSELNVNALELDDSALYLCASSFRGTGANVLTFGAGSRLTVL.

The V call is TRBV5-5, the J call TRBJ2-7; 10 bases fit TRBD1. The CDR3 runs 15 residues. Germline loops: CDR1 SGHKS, CDR2 YYEKEE (reference sequence). The V segment lost 0 bases and the J segment 3 bases; nucleotides outside the gene matches: 3. This chain's CDR3 is CASSLGGQGSYEQYV. The DNA for the CDR3 is TGTGCCAGCAGCTTGGGGGGACAGGGGAGCTACGAGCAGTACGTC.

V gene TRBV24-1 combines with J gene TRBJ2-1; TRBD2 aligns across 13 bases. This CDR3 comprises 16 residues. The J segment lost 8 bases and the V segment lost 4 bases, leaving 7 bases of the junction unmatched. Germline-derived CDR1 and CDR2 are KGHDR and SFDVKD. CDR3 DNA: TGTGCCACCAGTGACCAGGGACTAGCGGGGATCCATGAGCAGTTCTTC. It yields the protein CATSDQGLAGIHEQFF.